This TCR beta chain was observed in a study of regulatory T cells in long-lasting Graves disease. Sequencing libraries for TCR beta were prepared with iRepertoire HTBI primers and Arm-PCR of CDR3 regions. TCRdb reprocessed the multiplex PCR reads via MiXCR and lists one record per CDR3 protein. The repertoire holds some 450,000 distinct CDR3 sequences, about a sixth seen once, with about 10% in the top ten. Study-wide results and caveats: Persistent disease was associated with favored TRBV28 usage and with favored use of TRBJ1-2 and TRBJ2-5.

Time point indicated: newly diagnosed GD, antithyroid drugs for less than 3 months. The authors made the TCR library using RNA they extracted from PBMCs. This CDR3 is built from 15 residues. The ends lost 6 bases at V and 6 bases at J; junction bases unmatched: 8. Germline-derived CDR1 and CDR2 are MNHEY and SVGEGT. In this sample, this clonotype turned up a few times. Its antigen remains unknown. These data also featured in a second study, about T cells in Graves' hyperthyroidism and ophthalmopathy. That work contributes: These patients, aged 18 to 65, had recently diagnosed hyperthyroidism lasting under 2 months. RT-PCR in the first round (using the HTBI primer set) targeted the TCR CDR3. Ophthalmopathy and stable hyperthyroidism were told apart by a 13 V-J model.

This sequence was found in a woman in her thirties with Graves disease. Sequencing used peripheral blood mononuclear cells (PBMCs), obtained at new diagnosis, from a patient treated with antithyroid drugs. The chain has TRBV6-2 or TRBV6-3 and TRBJ1-6, with 7 bases lining up with TRBD1. Here the CDR3 reads CASRPLQGGNSPLHF. Written as DNA, the CDR3 is TGTGCCAGCAGGCCCCTCCAGGGGGGTAATTCACCCCTCCACTTT.